This entry is about one TCR beta chain. What this receptor recognizes is not known. No clone much larger than this one lies a single base away; base qualities are absent. These data are taken from a study of T cell responses to AZD1222 COVID-19 vaccine (dated by TCRdb to the early 2020s). In the study overall: AZD1222 recipients with second doses at about 4 weeks or about 12 weeks were pooled, because spike-specific TCR depth and breadth did not differ between schedules. Trial participants were enrolled by age into subgroups of 18-55, 56-69 and 70-plus years, and about 150, 27 and 61 TCR-sequenced participants, respectively, were included in these subgroups. TCR sequencing was performed for some 250 trial participants, of whom about 200 were given two doses of AZD1222 and approximately 26 were given two doses of MenACWY control vaccine. Results and caveats for the whole study, not just this receptor: Conclusions about previously exposed vaccinees are limited because only six or seven AZD1222 recipients were SARS-CoV-2 seropositive at baseline. Reportedly, close to half of the unique spike-specific TCRs recognized epitopes lying outside the regions that are mutated in the B.1.351 and B.1.1.7 variants. Participants were mostly white British, with more females than males. The authors suggested clonal diversity may have been underestimated. Because no samples from the day 14 peak response were available, repertoires could be characterized only after the peak T cell response. The whole spike protein was spanned by vaccine-associated CD4 TCRs, and dominant responses were seen in regions 160-218 and 743-854. The 56-69-year group was small, and its depth increase did not reach significance, likely because of low power. Spike-specific TCR breadth and depth rose significantly after two AZD1222 doses compared with day 0 and with MenACWY recipients.

The time point label corresponds to: baseline before first vaccination. Vaccinee samples came from UK trials COV001 and COV002, including a single-blind randomized controlled phase 2/3 trial of AZD1222 (ChAdOx1 nCoV-19) in healthy adults. For TCRbeta chain sequencing, PBMC samples from trial participants were taken at day 0 and at day 28 after the second dose. V has 4 bases trimmed and J has 3 bases trimmed; junction bases matching no gene number 5. From the cysteine up to the phenylalanine, the CDR3 has a length of 15 residues. Of all the DNA, just the CDR3 is kept, 45 bases in frame from base 1. Taken from the germline V gene, the CDR1 and CDR2 loops are MGHRA and YSYEKL. The CDR3 regions of human TCRbeta chains were analyzed by immunosequencing. In the source study's methods: Repertoire TCRs were matched against a reference library of SARS-CoV-2-specific TCRs generated with the MIRA antigen-specificity platform. Breadth was defined as the fraction of unique TCRs that were SARS-CoV-2-associated. Depth was defined as the fraction of total T cells that were SARS-CoV-2-associated. Using the MIRA data, each spike-specific TCR was assigned both to the spike region to which the TCR was reactive and to a CD4 or CD8 class. Log10-transformed breadth and depth values were compared by one-way ANOVA with Sidak's multiple comparisons tests. TCRdb's version of the immuneACCESS table is confined to in-frame rearrangements and falls short of the full clone set. An unresolved V gene accounts for under half of the shortfall where checked; the remainder is of unknown origin. Clone size and the V and J calls come from that table; the DNA yielded D and trimming. For this sample there are 100,000 to 150,000 clones; around nine tenths appear just once. Less than 8.5% of the sample rests with the top ten.

This chain is built from TRBV4-1 and TRBJ2-7; 11 junctional bases match TRBD1. The material was peripheral blood, obtained on day 0 of AZD1222 vaccination. This receptor was obtained from an adult in good health. The DNA sequence is as follows: TGCGCCAGCAGCCGCGGACAGGGGGCAGTCTACGAGCAGTACTTC. Translation gives CASSRGQGAVYEQYF.